This TCR beta chain was sequenced during a study of control samples from healthy donors and cancer patients. V lost 0 bases, J lost 15 bases, and 9 bases lay in between. The germline gives CDR1 PRHDT, CDR2 FYEKMQ (reference sequence). This CDR3 is 11 amino acids long. Sequencing was performed with immunoSEQ multiplex PCR; in TCRdb, only in-frame clones are kept and a portion is missing. The sample lists about 75,000 clones; roughly 94% were seen once. The source is a woman between 35 and 50 years old in good health. Material: blood. This rearrangement joins TRBV13 to TRBJ2-1; D not certain. CDR3 loop: CASSLGPLGFF. DNA for the CDR3: TGTGCCAGCAGCTTAGGCCCCTTGGGGTTCTTC. Drawing the rest from reference TRBV13 and TRBJ2-1, the complete variable domain is AAGVIQSPRHLIKEKRETATLKCYPIPRHDTVYWYQQGPGQDPQFLISFYEKMQSDKGSIPDRFSAQQFSDYHSELNMSSLELGDSALYFCASSLGPLGFFGPGTRLTVL.